Here is one TCR beta chain with its context. The sample belongs to a study of blood T cell repertoires in COVID-19. For the study at large: Sources were T cells, B-cell-depleted T cells, or PBMCs; the material itself was cDNA or gDNA.

Participants had their cohort set by participant-reported clinical history. This CDR3 is built from 13 residues. Germline V lookup: CDR1 SGHAT, CDR2 FQNNGV. Deletions cut 5 bases from V and 0 bases from J, with 7 bases between. Data came from immunoSEQ multiplex PCR; TCRdb stores just in-frame clones and leaves some out. The sample lists 150,000 to 200,000 clones, more than 85% occurring once. The TCR comes from a woman in her 50s who had recovered from COVID-19. V and J are TRBV11-2 and TRBJ1-1, with D unresolved. The sample taken for sequencing was PBMCs or T cells enriched from blood (not recorded which). CDR3 nucleotide sequence: TGTGCCAGCAGCCCCGGGGTGAACACTGAAGCTTTCTTT. It is translated as CASSPGVNTEAFF.